The source of this T cell receptor (beta chain) is a study of blood T cell repertoires in COVID-19. Study at large: Whether acute or convalescent, the COVID-19 samples came from the United States, Italy and Spain. The analysed material was cDNA or gDNA that came from T cells, B-cell-depleted T cells, or PBMCs.

Under the authors' procedure: Nucleated cell number was recorded as an estimate derived from reference gene primer amplification. Repertoires were generated with immunoSEQ multiplex PCR, while TCRdb's copy carries only in-frame clones and drops some. That table gives V, J and clone size, and the DNA gave D and trimming. The sample holds about 310,000 clones, around 87% seen once. There are 15 residues in the CDR3. J lost 2 bases, V lost 1 base, and 3 bases had no gene match. Germline loops: CDR1 SGHVS, CDR2 FQNEAQ. The chain has TRBV7-8 and TRBJ2-7; 9 nucleotides line up with TRBD1. This sequence was found in a man aged 65 to 79 with acute or convalescent COVID-19. Sequenced material: peripheral blood. The CDR3 bases are TGTGCCAGCAGCTTAGATGGGACAGGGACCTACGAGCAGTACTTC. Its translation is CASSLDGTGTYEQYF.